Listed below are T cell receptor beta chains from one sample, sequenced in a study of T and B cells in COVID-19 patients. Using its own MiXCR run on the multiplex PCR reads, TCRdb lists one record per CDR3 protein. The sample carries about 4,100 distinct CDR3 sequences, 25% to 35% recorded once. Specimen: blood. The source of these receptors is a human donor with active COVID-19. The donor label of this sample is uncertain. Both conserved end residues are part of each CDR3. Each record gives: V gene, D gene, clone size, J gene, CDR3 DNA, CDR3 protein. The D gene is left open where the match is weak. Clone sizes are given selectively: once, few, many, or a class where the clone is expanded.

>TRBV18|NA|NA|TRBJ1-1
TGTGCCAGCTCACCAACATCAATGCTGACCCGAAACACTGAAGCTTTCTTT
CASSPTSMLTRNTEAFF
>TRBV29-1|NA|medium-sized|TRBJ1-1
TGCAGCGTTGGGGCAGGTAACACTGAAGCTTTCTTT
CSVGAGNTEAFF
>TRBV6-6|TRBD2|medium-sized|TRBJ2-2
TGTGCCAGCAGTTACTCTGGGGGGGGGAACACCGGGGAGCTGTTTTTT
CASSYSGGGNTGELFF
>TRBV4-1|NA|NA|TRBJ2-3
TGCGCCAGCAGCCACCCCCTGGGCAGGATCTATACGCAGTATTTT
CASSHPLGRIYTQYF
>TRBV5-6|TRBD2|NA|TRBJ2-1
TGTGCCAGCAGCTTAGGACTAGCGGCCTACAATGAGCAGTTCTTC
CASSLGLAAYNEQFF
>TRBV27|NA|medium-sized|TRBJ1-6
TGTGCCAGCAGTTTTGCGGAGGCCTATAATTCACCCCTCCACTTT
CASSFAEAYNSPLHF
>TRBV5-5|NA|medium-sized|TRBJ2-2
TGTGCCAGCAGCTTGGCGGGGGACACCGGGGAGCTGTTTTTT
CASSLAGDTGELFF
>TRBV11-1|TRBD1|large|TRBJ2-3
TGTGCCAGCGCCGGGACAGGGTCCAGCACAGATACGCAGTATTTT
CASAGTGSSTDTQYF
>TRBV19|NA|medium-sized|TRBJ1-2
TGTGCCAGTAGTAAAACAGGCGACTATGGCTACACCTTC
CASSKTGDYGYTF
>TRBV18|TRBD2|medium-sized|TRBJ2-7
TGTGCCAGCTCACCACGGGGGGGCTACGAGCAGTACTTC
CASSPRGGYEQYF
>TRBV20-1|NA|NA|TRBJ2-2
TGCAGTGCCCGCGTTGGACAGAGTTTTAACACCGGGGAGCTGTTTTTT
CSARVGQSFNTGELFF
>TRBV29-1|TRBD1|medium-sized|TRBJ1-2
TGCAGCGTCCCCGACAGGGAGAATGGAGGCTACACCTTC
CSVPDRENGGYTF
>TRBV4-1|TRBD2|NA|TRBJ2-3
TGCGCCAGCAGCCAAGAGGAGTCACTAGCGGCTACGCAGTATTTT
CASSQEESLAATQYF
>TRBV6-5|NA|NA|TRBJ1-3
TGTGCCAGCAGTCCACAGGGCGCGCATTTGGGAAACACCATATATTTT
CASSPQGAHLGNTIYF
>TRBV5-1|NA|NA|TRBJ1-6
TGCGCCAGCAGCTTGGCCTTGAATTCACCCCTCCACTTT
CASSLALNSPLHF